This T cell receptor beta chain was profiled in a study of beta chain features in type 1 diabetes. Since all of the isolated RNA was reverse transcribed, expressed TCRB transcripts were what got sequenced. Using immunoSEQ multiplex PCR, the repertoire was profiled, and TCRdb retains in-frame clones only, with some absent. The repertoire holds under 300,000 clones, with about 8% as singletons. This CDR3 has 18 residues. J gave up 4 bases and V 5 bases, and 8 bases lay outside the gene matches. Germline CDR1 reads LNHDA; CDR2 reads SQIVND (reference sequence). Study-wide points: For type 1 diabetes patients, VDJ junctions showed fewer insertions and more deletions.

This clone appeared a few times. What it recognizes is unknown. This clonotype originated in a woman between 18 and 29 years old in good health. Sequenced material: central memory CD4+ T cells from blood. The genes are TRBV19 and TRBJ2-6, with 13 bases identical to TRBD2. Here the CDR3 reads CASSPRTSGSSGANVLTF. For the CDR3, the DNA is TGTGCCAGTAGTCCACGGACTAGCGGGAGCTCCGGGGCCAACGTCCTGACTTTC.